This entry lists 9 T cell receptor beta chains sequenced from one sample in a study of beta chain features in type 1 diabetes. Whole-study findings and limits: Significant though moderate, a shortening of TCRB CDR3s appeared in all four CD4+ subsets of Type 1 diabetes patients.

Reverse transcription of all isolated RNA meant that expressed TCRB transcripts were sequenced. Method: immunoSEQ multiplex PCR; TCRdb's copy keeps in-frame clones and lacks some. The sample contains 600,000 to 750,000 clones, around an eighth of which appear only once. No antigens are known for them. The specimen sequenced was naive CD4+ T cells from blood. These receptors originate from a young man with type 1 diabetes.

The chain uses TRBV7-6 and TRBJ1-4; 9 positions match TRBD1. Germline values: CDR1 SGHVS, CDR2 FNYEAQ. Germline trimming cut 5 bases from V and 4 bases from J; bases unmatched to any gene: 5. The CDR3 covers 15 residues. CDR3 in DNA: TGTGCCAGCAGCCCTAGGGACAGGGTTAATGAAAAACTGTTTTTT. Amino acids: CASSPRDRVNEKLFF.

Remarks on this clone: The same CDR3 can be traced to other DNA sequences in this sample. The rearrangement links TRBV7-9 to TRBJ2-1; D unresolved. CDR3 size: 10 residues. Germline loops: CDR1 SEHNR, CDR2 FQNEAQ (reference sequence). Trimming left V 3 bases short and J 9 bases short, with 3 bases between. CDR3 protein: CASSFGEQFF. The CDR3 DNA reads as TGTGCCAGCAGCTTCGGTGAGCAGTTCTTC.

Turning to this clone: The same CDR3 can be traced to other DNA sequences in this sample. This rearrangement joins TRBV28 to TRBJ2-5; D uncertain. From germline, CDR1 is MDHEN and CDR2 SYDVKM. The CDR3 has 10 residues. V was clipped by 6 bases and J by 5 bases, with 4 bases between them. The CDR3 loop reads CASRGETQYF. As DNA, the CDR3 is TGTGCCAGCAGGGGTGAGACCCAGTACTTC.

This clone was observed a few times. The rearrangement joins TRBV25-1 to TRBJ2-3, with D perhaps matching TRBD2 (6 bases). CDR1 and CDR2 (germline): MGHDK, SYGVNS. The CDR3 has 15 residues. V was trimmed by 7 bases and J by 2 bases, leaving 16 bases between them. The DNA for the CDR3 is TGTGCCAGCACTCTCGGGACTTCTTTCACAGATACGCAGTATTTT. This translates into CASTLGTSFTDTQYF.

This clone was seen only a few times. The rearrangement joins TRBV28 to TRBJ1-5; D may be TRBD1 (6 bases). Germline V CDR1 and CDR2: MDHEN, SYDVKM. This CDR3 region has 14 residues. Trimming cost V 6 bases and J 3 bases, with 12 bases left between them. The CDR3 loop is CASRGQLINQPQHF. The CDR3 DNA reads as TGTGCCAGCAGAGGACAGCTCATCAATCAGCCCCAGCATTTT.

This clone was seen a handful of times. The rearrangement uses TRBV19 and TRBJ1-1, with D unclear. The CDR3 runs to 11 residues. Germline values: CDR1 LNHDA, CDR2 SQIVND (reference sequence). The V and J ends lost 2 bases and 7 bases respectively, with 5 bases between them. CDR3 nucleotides: TGTGCCAGTAGTATAAACTATGAAGCTTTCTTT. It codes for CASSINYEAFF.

This clone showed up just a few times. The V and J genes are TRBV4-2 and TRBJ2-5; 12 bases align to TRBD2. CDR3 length: 17 amino acids. Germline-derived CDR1 and CDR2 are LGHNA and YNFKEQ. V was pared by 0 bases and J by 4 bases, with 6 bases of the junction left unmatched. This CDR3 is CASSQELAGGLGETQYF. CDR3 in DNA: TGTGCCAGCAGCCAAGAGCTAGCGGGGGGGCTGGGAGAGACCCAGTACTTC.

This clone was seen a few times. V usage is TRBV18 and J usage is TRBJ2-1; 10 nucleotides agree with TRBD1. CDR3 length: 15 amino acids. V shed 6 bases, J shed 5 bases, and the junction held 7 bases outside the gene matches. From germline, CDR1 is KGHSH and CDR2 LQKENI. The chain's CDR3 is CASSPGTGEDNEQFF. The CDR3 DNA is TGTGCCAGCTCGCCTGGGACAGGGGAGGACAATGAGCAGTTCTTC.

The genes are TRBV7-2 and TRBJ2-3; 9 nucleotides line up with TRBD2. This CDR3 region has 15 residues. The V and J ends lost 4 bases and 9 bases, in that order; junction bases with no gene match: 11. CDR1 SGHTA and CDR2 FQGNSA come from the germline V gene. CDR3 sequence reads: CASSSWPSGARTQYF. CDR3 sequence (DNA): TGTGCCAGCAGCTCGTGGCCTAGCGGGGCGAGGACGCAGTATTTT.